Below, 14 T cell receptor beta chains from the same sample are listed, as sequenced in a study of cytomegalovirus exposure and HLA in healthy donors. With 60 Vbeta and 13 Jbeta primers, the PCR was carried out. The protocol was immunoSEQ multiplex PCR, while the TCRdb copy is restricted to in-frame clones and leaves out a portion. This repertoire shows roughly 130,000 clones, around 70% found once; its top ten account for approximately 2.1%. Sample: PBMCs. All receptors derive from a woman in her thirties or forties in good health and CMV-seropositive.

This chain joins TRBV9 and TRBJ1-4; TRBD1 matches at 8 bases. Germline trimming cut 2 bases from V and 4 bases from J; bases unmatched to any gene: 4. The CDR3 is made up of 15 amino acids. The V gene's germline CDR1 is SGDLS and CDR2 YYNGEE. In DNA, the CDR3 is TGTGCCAGCAGCGTCGGACAGGGTTTTAATGAAAAACTGTTTTTT. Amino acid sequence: CASSVGQGFNEKLFF.

The CDR3: CASSSRLAGSHEQYF. CDR3 bases: TGTGCCAGCAGCTCCAGACTAGCGGGGTCCCACGAGCAGTACTTC. The gene calls are TRBV11-1 and TRBJ2-5; 11 bases match TRBD2. The J call could be wrong; TRBJ2-7 is a better fit for the DNA end. The length of the CDR3 is 15 residues. Germline CDR1 is SGHAT and CDR2 is FQDESV (reference sequence).

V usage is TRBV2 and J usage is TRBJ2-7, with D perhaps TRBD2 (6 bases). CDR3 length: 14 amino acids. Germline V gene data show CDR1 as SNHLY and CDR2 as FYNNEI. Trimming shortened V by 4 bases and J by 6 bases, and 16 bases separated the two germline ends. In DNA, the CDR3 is TGTGCCAGCAGTGGATCGGGAGCTCTTCCCGAGCAGTACTTC. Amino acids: CASSGSGALPEQYF.

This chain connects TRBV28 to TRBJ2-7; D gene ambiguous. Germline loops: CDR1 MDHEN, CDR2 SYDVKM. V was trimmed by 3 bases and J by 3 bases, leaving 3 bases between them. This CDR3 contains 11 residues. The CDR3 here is CASSFHYEQYF. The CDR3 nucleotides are TGTGCCAGCAGTTTTCACTACGAGCAGTACTTC.

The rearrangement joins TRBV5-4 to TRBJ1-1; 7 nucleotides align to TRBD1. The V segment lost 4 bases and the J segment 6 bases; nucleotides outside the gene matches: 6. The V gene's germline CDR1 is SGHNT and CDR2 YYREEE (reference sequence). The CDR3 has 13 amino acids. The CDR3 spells CASSRGQTPEAFF. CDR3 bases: TGTGCCAGCAGCCGGGGACAGACACCTGAAGCTTTCTTT.

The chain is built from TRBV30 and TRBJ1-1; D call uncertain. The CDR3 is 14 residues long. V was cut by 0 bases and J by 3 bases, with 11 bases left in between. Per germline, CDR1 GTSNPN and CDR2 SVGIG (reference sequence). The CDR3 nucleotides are TGTGCCTGGAGTGTCGGCGCAGGCTACACTGAAGCTTTCTTT. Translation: CAWSVGAGYTEAFF.

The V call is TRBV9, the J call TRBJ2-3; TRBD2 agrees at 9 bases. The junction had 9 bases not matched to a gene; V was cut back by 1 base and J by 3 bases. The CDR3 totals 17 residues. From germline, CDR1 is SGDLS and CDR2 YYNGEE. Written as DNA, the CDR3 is TGTGCCAGCAGCGTAACCGTAGGACTAGCGATGACAGATACGCAGTATTTT. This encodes CASSVTVGLAMTDTQYF.

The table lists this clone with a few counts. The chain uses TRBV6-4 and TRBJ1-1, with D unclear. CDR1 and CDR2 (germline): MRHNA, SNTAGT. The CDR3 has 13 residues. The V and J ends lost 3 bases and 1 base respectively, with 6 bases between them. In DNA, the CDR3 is TGTGCCAGCAGTGAGCAGGAGAACACTGAAGCTTTCTTT. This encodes CASSEQENTEAFF.

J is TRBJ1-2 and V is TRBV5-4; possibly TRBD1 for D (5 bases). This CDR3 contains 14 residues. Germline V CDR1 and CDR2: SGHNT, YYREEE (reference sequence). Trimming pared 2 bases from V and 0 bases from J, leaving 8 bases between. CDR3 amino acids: CASSFRDANYGYTF. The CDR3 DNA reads TGTGCCAGCAGCTTCAGGGATGCTAACTATGGCTACACCTTC.

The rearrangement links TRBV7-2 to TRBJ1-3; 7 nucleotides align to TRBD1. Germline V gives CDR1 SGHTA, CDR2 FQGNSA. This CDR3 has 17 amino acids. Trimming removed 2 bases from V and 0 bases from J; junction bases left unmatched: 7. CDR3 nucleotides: TGTGCCAGCAGCTTAAAAGGGGACAGCGTCTCTGGAAACACCATATATTTT. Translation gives CASSLKGDSVSGNTIYF.

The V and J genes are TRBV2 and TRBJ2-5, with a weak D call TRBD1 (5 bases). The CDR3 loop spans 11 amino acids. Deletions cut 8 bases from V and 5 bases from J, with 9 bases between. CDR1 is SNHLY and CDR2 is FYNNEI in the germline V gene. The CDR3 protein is CASGASETQYF. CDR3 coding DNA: TGTGCCAGCGGGGCCAGTGAGACCCAGTACTTC. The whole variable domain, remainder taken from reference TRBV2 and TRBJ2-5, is EPEVTQTPSHQVTQMGQEVILRCVPISNHLYFYWYRQILGQKVEFLVSFYNNEISEKSEIFDDQFSVERPDGSNFTLKIRSTKLEDSAMYFCASGASETQYFGPGTRLLVL.

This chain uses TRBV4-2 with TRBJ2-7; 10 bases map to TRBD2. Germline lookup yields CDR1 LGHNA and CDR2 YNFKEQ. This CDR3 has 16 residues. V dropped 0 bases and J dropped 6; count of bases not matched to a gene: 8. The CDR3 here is CASSQEWASGSCEQYF. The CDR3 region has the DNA TGTGCCAGCAGCCAAGAGTGGGCTAGCGGGAGCTGCGAGCAGTACTTC.

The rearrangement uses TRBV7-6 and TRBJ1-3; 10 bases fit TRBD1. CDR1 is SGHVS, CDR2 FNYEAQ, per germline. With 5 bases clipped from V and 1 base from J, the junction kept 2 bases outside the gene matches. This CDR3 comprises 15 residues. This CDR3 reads CASSTDRGSGNTIYF. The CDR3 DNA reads TGTGCCAGCAGCACGGACAGGGGGTCTGGAAACACCATATATTTT.

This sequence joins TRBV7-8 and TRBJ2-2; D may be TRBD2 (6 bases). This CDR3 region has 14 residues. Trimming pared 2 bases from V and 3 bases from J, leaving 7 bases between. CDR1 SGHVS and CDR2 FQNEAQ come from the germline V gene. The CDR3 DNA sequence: TGTGCCAGCAGCTTATGGGACTACACCGGGGAGCTGTTTTTT. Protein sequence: CASSLWDYTGELFF.